This T cell receptor (beta chain) originates from a study of cytomegalovirus exposure and HLA in healthy donors. General observations from the study: Per a prior analysis, the majority of TCR beta V segments were productive roughly 87% or roughly 30% of the time. Analysis was performed later, and it showed HLA-associated TCR beta chains to be more clonally expanded than equally common others.

V lost 4 bases and J lost 5, with 8 bases in between. The CDR3 contains 12 residues. CDR1 and CDR2 (germline): SGDLS, YYNGEE. Turning to this clone: Its antigen is not known.

It was with 60 Vbeta and 13 Jbeta primers that the PCR ran. Original data processing: Unique TCR beta chains totaled roughly 80 million in a later count, with approximately 10 million of them shared. This table comes from immunoSEQ multiplex PCR, and its TCRdb copy is limited to in-frame clones, with some not included. Clonal size and the V and J genes are those of that table, whereas D and trimming came from the DNA. The data show more than 130,000 clones, about four fifths seen once. The V and J genes are TRBV9 and TRBJ2-3; possibly TRBD1 for D (5 bases). This sequence was found in a man aged 25-40 years in good health and CMV-seronegative. Sequencing used PBMCs. As DNA, the CDR3 is TGTGCCAGCAGCCCAGGGTTAGATACGCAGTATTTT. This translates into CASSPGLDTQYF.